This TCR beta chain was sequenced for a study of blood T cell repertoires in COVID-19. Looking at the study overall: Specimens from acute and convalescent COVID-19 originated in the United States, Italy and Spain. T cells, B-cell-depleted T cells, or PBMCs provided the cDNA or gDNA that served as material.

Per germline, CDR1 SGDLS and CDR2 YYNGEE. The CDR3 extends over 17 amino acids. The V and J ends lost 3 bases and 4 bases respectively, with 22 bases between them. Per the study methods: Reference gene primer amplification yielded estimated nucleated cell counts. The protocol was immunoSEQ multiplex PCR, while the TCRdb copy is restricted to in-frame clones and leaves out a portion. V and J calls and clone size are copied from that table; D and trimming were computed from the DNA. The sample yields roughly 240,000 clones, approximately 89% seen once. The TCR sequence derives from a woman aged 55 to 70 who had recovered from COVID-19. The sample comprised peripheral blood. The gene calls are TRBV9 and TRBJ1-2, with D possibly TRBD1 on 6 matching bases. DNA of the CDR3: TGTGCCAGCAGCGCCGATCCGAGACAGGAGGCCTTCTATGGCTACACCTTC. Its protein is CASSADPRQEAFYGYTF.